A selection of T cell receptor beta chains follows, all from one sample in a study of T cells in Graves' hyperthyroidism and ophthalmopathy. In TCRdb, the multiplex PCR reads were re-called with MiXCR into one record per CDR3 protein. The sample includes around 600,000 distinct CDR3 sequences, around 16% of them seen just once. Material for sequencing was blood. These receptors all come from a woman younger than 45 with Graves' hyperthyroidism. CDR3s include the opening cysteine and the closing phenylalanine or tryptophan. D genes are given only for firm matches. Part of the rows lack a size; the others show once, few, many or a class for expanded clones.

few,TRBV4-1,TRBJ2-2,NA,CASSHPSGTENTGELFF,TGCGCCAGCAGCCATCCGAGCGGTACCGAAAACACCGGGGAGCTGTTTTTT
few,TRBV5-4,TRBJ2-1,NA,CASSYGADNEQFF,TGTGCCAGCAGCTACGGGGCGGACAATGAGCAGTTCTTC
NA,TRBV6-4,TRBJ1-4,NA,CASSDAAGSNEKLFF,TGTGCCAGCAGTGACGCCGCAGGGTCTAATGAAAAACTGTTTTTT
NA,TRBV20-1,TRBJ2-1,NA,CSATTESGLYNEQFF,TGCAGTGCTACGACGGAAAGCGGGCTTTACAATGAGCAGTTCTTC
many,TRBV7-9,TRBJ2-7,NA,CASSPVGASFYEQYF,TGTGCCAGCAGCCCAGTGGGGGCGTCCTTTTACGAGCAGTACTTC
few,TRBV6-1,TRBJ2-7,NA,CASSEALTYEQYF,TGTGCCAGCAGTGAAGCGTTAACCTACGAGCAGTACTTC
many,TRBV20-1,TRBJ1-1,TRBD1,CSARDSRVNTEAFF,TGCAGTGCCAGGGACAGTCGTGTGAACACTGAAGCTTTCTTT
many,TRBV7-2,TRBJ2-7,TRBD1,CASSSDRVAYEQYF,TGTGCCAGCAGTTCGGACAGGGTAGCCTACGAGCAGTACTTC
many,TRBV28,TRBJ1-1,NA,CASSPYGPQLNTEAFF,TGTGCCAGCAGTCCTTATGGACCCCAACTGAACACTGAAGCTTTCTTT
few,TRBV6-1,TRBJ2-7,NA,CASSEGPRTETYEQYF,TGTGCCAGCAGTGAAGGTCCCCGGACAGAAACCTACGAGCAGTACTTC
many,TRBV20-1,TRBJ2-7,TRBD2,CSAKALAGAYEQYF,TGCAGTGCTAAAGCACTAGCGGGAGCCTACGAGCAGTACTTC
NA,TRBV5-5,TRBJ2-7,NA,CASRTVHSYEQYF,TGTGCCAGCAGAACGGTCCACTCCTACGAGCAGTACTTC
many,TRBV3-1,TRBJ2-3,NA,CASSQVGGRTDTQYF,TGTGCCAGCAGCCAAGTCGGCGGCCGCACAGATACGCAGTATTTT
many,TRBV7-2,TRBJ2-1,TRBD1,CASSYRPGQNNEQFF,TGTGCCAGCAGCTATAGGCCGGGACAGAACAATGAGCAGTTCTTC
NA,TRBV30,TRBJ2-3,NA,CAWSLNSLTQYF,TGTGCCTGGAGCCTTAACTCGCTTACGCAGTATTTT
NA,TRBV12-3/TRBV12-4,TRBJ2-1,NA,CASSLRGGSFYNEQFF,TGTGCCAGCAGTTTAAGGGGGGGGAGCTTCTACAATGAGCAGTTCTTC
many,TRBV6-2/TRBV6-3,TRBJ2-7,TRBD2,CASSSSGIVSYEQYF,TGTGCCAGCAGCTCTAGCGGGATAGTCTCCTACGAGCAGTACTTC
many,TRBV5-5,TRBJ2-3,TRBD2,CASSLRRGLAGDTQYF,TGTGCCAGCAGCTTGAGGCGGGGACTAGCGGGAGATACGCAGTATTTT
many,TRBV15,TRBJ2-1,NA,CATSRDQGYEQFF,TGTGCCACCAGCAGAGATCAGGGGTACGAGCAGTTCTTC